The text below deals with one T cell receptor beta chain. The antigen remains unidentified. The data were taken from a study of graft-versus-host responses after intestinal transplantation. About the study: Multivisceral, liver-intestinal, or isolated intestinal grafts went to recipients. Anti-thymocyte globulin induction preceded about three years of tacrolimus and steroid maintenance in all recipients.

V shed 0 bases and J shed 5 bases, with 10 bases lying between them. Germline assignment: CDR1 SGHNT and CDR2 YYREEE (reference sequence). The CDR3 contains 14 residues. Assay used: immunoSEQ multiplex PCR; TCRdb lists only in-frame clones, some missing. In the table there are about 80,000 clones, 92% of which are singletons. Broader study findings: With peak circulating GvH clone levels came an association with early post-transplant HvG declines. Investigators detected GvH clones in recipient marrow, with some emerging earlier in ileum or blood.

The source material was PBMCs, sampled 98 days after intestinal transplantation. The chain joins TRBV5-4 to TRBJ2-3; a possible D gene is TRBD2 (7 bases). The receptor was isolated from a human patient who received an intestinal transplant, so some T cells may come from the graft donor. For the CDR3, the DNA is TGTGCCAGCAGCTTGGAGGGGGGGCGAGATACGCAGTATTTT. It specifies CASSLEGGRDTQYF.